This T cell receptor (beta chain) came from a study of blood T cells in healthy people across ages. Findings and limits, study-wide: Roughly linearly, TCR beta diversity per million T cells fell as age increased.

Trimming cost V 6 bases and J 1 base; bases outside gene matches: 12. Germline values: CDR1 SGHRS, CDR2 YFSETQ. The CDR3 is 17 amino acids. In its sample, this clonotype was seen many times. Antigen unknown. Together with a sample-barcoded 5' primer, a J-beta primer mix was included in a second PCR lasting about 6 to 12 cycles. Each cDNA molecule carried a tag from a template-switch adaptor that contained 12 random nucleotides. TCRdb passed the 5' RACE reads through MiXCR, listing each CDR3 protein once. The table has around 1,500,000 distinct CDR3 sequences, 35% to 45% seen once. V and J are TRBV5-1 and TRBJ2-2; TRBD1 matches at 7 bases. The sequenced sample was blood. This receptor was identified in a woman between 18 and 29 years old in good health. CDR3 coding DNA: TGCGCCAGCACCGATAATACCGGGACAGTGAACACCGGGGAGCTGTTTTTT. Protein: CASTDNTGTVNTGELFF.